The sequence of this T cell receptor (beta chain) was determined in a study of blood T cells in healthy people across ages. This clonotype was seen at least ten times. The antigen remains undetermined. Primers used in a second PCR of about 7 to 12 cycles were a sample-barcoded 5' primer and a J-beta primer mix. TCRdb passed the 5' RACE reads through MiXCR, listing each CDR3 protein once. The sample carries over 600,000 distinct CDR3 sequences, roughly 43% recorded once. Study observations and caveats: Without sorted subsets, naive and antigen-experienced compartments could not be conclusively compared.

There were at least 5.5 micrograms of total RNA extracted from every sample. Sample: blood. The sequence was collected from a man older than 75 in good health.

The CDR3 bases are TGCAGCGTTGAAAAGGACAGGGGAACCTCCTACGAGCAGTACTTC. Translated: CSVEKDRGTSYEQYF. V usage is TRBV29-1 and J usage is TRBJ2-7; 9 positions match TRBD1. The CDR3 is made up of 15 amino acids. The V gene end was trimmed by 2 bases and the J gene end by 0 bases; junction bases not matched to a gene: 5. CDR1 is SQVTM and CDR2 is ANQGSEA in the germline V gene.